This T cell receptor (beta chain) was sequenced during a study of blood T cell repertoires in COVID-19. Study-level background: From the United States, Italy and Spain came samples of acute and convalescent COVID-19.

Only in-frame clones appear in the TCRdb table, and some are missing; sequencing was by immunoSEQ multiplex PCR. The table lists a few hundred thousand clones, 83% of them singletons. Germline CDR1 reads ENHRY; CDR2 reads SYGVKD. This CDR3 has 17 residues. Between the trimmed V and J ends, which lost 2 bases and 7 bases, there was a span of 20 bases. The chain links TRBV10-3 to TRBJ1-4, with a tentative D call TRBD1 (5 bases). The material sequenced was peripheral blood. The sequence came from a woman aged 45-60 years with acute or convalescent COVID-19. The DNA for the CDR3 is TGTGCCATCAGTGAGCAGGTGGGGGGAGGCGCCGGTGAAAAACTGTTTTTT. Protein product: CAISEQVGGGAGEKLFF.